A single sample gave rise to the 24 T cell receptor beta chains below, sequenced in a study of tumor-infiltrating lymphocytes in primary liver carcinoma. Total RNA (around 500 ng) served as template for TCR beta cDNA synthesis primed by a constant-region primer. Employing slightly modified ARM-PCR, three nested multiplex PCR rounds were run, and these gave rise to the TCR beta libraries. The first two PCR rounds used TRBV1-TRBV30 forward primers with a C-beta reverse primer, roughly 10 cycles each. Using its own MiXCR run on the multiplex PCR reads, TCRdb lists one record per CDR3 protein. The table lists about 330,000 distinct CDR3 sequences, roughly two thirds of them singletons. It was unsorted whole blood that yielded blood RNA, and germline DNA was also extracted. Input material: peripheral blood. Receptor source: a man aged 35-49 years with primary liver carcinoma and hepatitis B virus infection.

Of note for this clonotype: The CDR3 carries no conserved terminal phenylalanine or tryptophan, so it likely arises from a read error. The chain joins TRBV11-2 to TRBJ2-5, with unresolved D. V was pared by 1 base and J by 0 bases, with 9 bases between. CDR3 length equals 15 residues. CDR1 SGHAT and CDR2 FQNNGV come from the germline V gene. CDR3 coding DNA: TGTGCCAGCAGCTTAGGCCTAGTGAACCAAGAGACCCAGTACTCC. Translated, it gives CASSLGLVNQETQYS.

In the case of this clonotype: A much larger clone sits a single nucleotide away, making a read error possible. CDR3 sequence: CASSYSKGSDTEAFF. CDR3 bases: TGTGCCAGCAGTTACTCCAAGGGTTCTGACACTGAAGCTTTCTTT. This chain joins TRBV6-5 and TRBJ1-1; D unresolved. The CDR3 has 15 residues. The germline CDR1 and CDR2 sequences are MNHEY and SVGAGI. V was pared by 0 bases and J by 3 bases, with 11 bases between.

To note about this clonotype: Since no conserved phenylalanine or tryptophan closes the CDR3, a read error is the likely cause. The chain is built from TRBV11-2 and TRBJ2-1; 10 positions match TRBD2. Germline V CDR1 and CDR2: SGHAT, FQNNGV. Trimming took 0 bases from V and 8 from J; bases not matched to a gene: 7. CDR3 length equals 16 residues. CDR3 in amino acids: CASSLDRASGSHEQFS. The DNA for the CDR3 is TGTGCCAGCAGCTTAGATAGGGCTAGCGGGAGTCATGAGCAGTTCTCC.

CDR3 nucleotide sequence: TGTGCCAGCAGTCTTTCCCCGAGCCATGAGCAGTTCTTC. It encodes CASSLSPSHEQFF. V and J are TRBV12-3 or TRBV12-4 and TRBJ2-1, with D unclear. CDR3 length equals 13 residues. Trimming took 5 bases from V and 8 from J, leaving 13 bases between them.

V gene TRBV28 combines with J gene TRBJ2-7, with 14 bases that match TRBD2. V was clipped by 5 bases and J by 3 bases; unmatched bases: 6. This CDR3 spans 16 amino acids. Germline CDR1 MDHEN, CDR2 SYDVKM. CDR3 nucleotides: TGTGCCAGCAGTGTGACTAGCGGGAGGGCGATCTACGAGCAGTACTTC. This codes for CASSVTSGRAIYEQYF.

This clonotype was counted a single time. A much larger clone differs by one base, so this may be a read error. The chain is built from TRBV10-3 and TRBJ2-7; D not certain. This CDR3 comprises 11 residues. CDR1 is ENHRY, CDR2 SYGVKD, per germline. CDR3 DNA sequence: TGTGCCATCAGTGACCTCTACGGGCAGTACTTC. Translating it yields CAISDLYGQYF.

Only one count was recorded for this clonotype. A much larger clone lies a single base off, so this may be a read error. The chain recombines TRBV5-6 with TRBJ2-1, with 10 nucleotides matching TRBD2. This CDR3 has 17 amino acids. Germline CDR1 SGHDT, CDR2 YYEEEE. V lost 6 bases to trimming and J lost 9 bases; unmatched junction nucleotides: 18. CDR3 coding DNA: TGTGCCAGCAACTCGCCAACTAGCGGGATGCTCCCAACTGAGCAGTTCTTC. Translating it yields CASNSPTSGMLPTEQFF.

To note about this clonotype: A read error may explain this, as a much larger clone is one base away. The rearrangement joins TRBV12-3 or TRBV12-4 to TRBJ1-2, with a tentative D call TRBD1 (6 bases). The CDR3 spans 13 residues. The CDR3 DNA follows: TGTACCAGCAGTCCGCAGGGGCCGTTTGGCTACACCTTC. This gives the protein CTSSPQGPFGYTF.

Concerning this clonotype: Since a much larger clone is just one base distant, this may be a read error. This rearrangement joins TRBV6-5 to TRBJ2-7; a weak D match, TRBD2 (5 bases). Germline CDR1 MNHEY, CDR2 SVGAGI. The CDR3 is 13 amino acids. V was shortened by 10 bases and J by 5 bases, with 18 bases between the two germline ends. CDR3 sequence (DNA): TGTGCCACCACAAGCCCGGGGTCCAACGAGCAGTACTTC. It translates to CATTSPGSNEQYF.

Details on this clonotype: As the CDR3 is not closed by the conserved phenylalanine or tryptophan, this likely results from a read error. The gene calls are TRBV11-2 and TRBJ2-7; the D gene could be TRBD1 or TRBD2 (5 bases each). The CDR3 is made up of 15 amino acids. In germline, CDR1 is SGHAT, CDR2 FQNNGV. V was trimmed by 5 bases and J by 3 bases, leaving 17 bases between them. CDR3 protein: CASSLTRGPSYEQYI. CDR3 in DNA: TGTGCCAGCAGCCTGACCCGGGGACCGAGCTACGAGCAGTACATT.

Notes on this clonotype: At one end the junction does not follow the germline gene, possibly because of a read error. This sequence joins TRBV13 and TRBJ1-5; D gene ambiguous. The CDR3 spans 15 residues. Germline lookup yields CDR1 PRHDT and CDR2 FYEKMQ (reference sequence). The CDR3 region has the DNA TGTGCCAGCAGCTTAGGGCGGTCTAGCAATCAGCCCCGGCTTTTT. Protein product: CASSLGRSSNQPRLF.

The rearrangement links TRBV7-9 to TRBJ2-1, with D uncertain. Germline CDR1 and CDR2: SEHNR and FQNEAQ (reference sequence). The CDR3 totals 14 residues. Trimming removed 6 bases at V and 7 bases at J, with 16 bases between. CDR3 residues: CASRFLRAGNEQFF. Written as DNA, the CDR3 is TGTGCCAGCAGATTCTTAAGGGCCGGGAATGAGCAGTTCTTC.

This rearrangement joins TRBV5-4 to TRBJ2-2; 13 bases map to TRBD2. The V gene's germline CDR1 is SGHNT and CDR2 YYREEE (reference sequence). The CDR3 sequence is 18 residues long. Trimming at V came to 3 bases and at J to 4 bases, leaving 9 bases not matched to a gene. The CDR3 nucleotides read TGTGCCAGCAGCTCCCCCGGTACTAGCGGGAGGGCCACCGGGGAGCTGTTTTTT. Translation: CASSSPGTSGRATGELFF. Supplemented by reference TRBV5-4 and TRBJ2-2, the full variable domain reads ETGVTQSPTHLIKTRGQQVTLRCSSQSGHNTVSWYQQALGQGPQFIFQYYREEENGRGNFPPRFSGLQFPNYSSELNVNALELDDSALYLCASSSPGTSGRATGELFFGEGSRLTVL.

Of note for this clonotype: A clone one base away is much larger, so this may be a read error. In DNA, the CDR3 is TGTGCCTGGAGTGCCATCCACTACAATGTGCAGTTCTTC. This translates into CAWSAIHYNVQFF. The chain employs TRBV30 and TRBJ2-1; D call uncertain. CDR3 length: 13 residues. Germline CDR1 is GTSNPN and CDR2 is SVGIG (reference sequence).

Ten or more counts support this clonotype. This sequence joins TRBV6-6 and TRBJ2-1; D may correspond to TRBD1 or TRBD2 (5 bases each). Looked up from germline, CDR1 is MNHNY and CDR2 is SVGAGI (reference sequence). The CDR3 has 17 amino acids. The germline V and J ends were trimmed by 0 bases and 6 bases, with 18 bases remaining between them. The CDR3 DNA follows: TGTGCCAGCAGTTACTCTTCTCAGGGAGAAGCTGGCAATGAGCAGTTCTTC. Amino acid sequence: CASSYSSQGEAGNEQFF.

This clonotype was seen more than once but under ten times. This chain uses TRBV10-3 with TRBJ2-1; TRBD2 matches at 9 bases. The junction had 4 bases not matched to a gene; V was cut back by 4 bases and J by 0 bases. Germline V gene lookup returns CDR1 ENHRY and CDR2 SYGVKD. CDR3 length equals 16 residues. CDR3 sequence (DNA): TGTGCCATCAGTGGGCTAGCGGGGTCCTCCTACAATGAGCAGTTCTTC. This translates into CAISGLAGSSYNEQFF.

Regarding this clonotype: The germline gene is not matched at one end of the junction; a read error may be the cause. The chain recombines TRBV29-1 with TRBJ2-2, with D tentatively TRBD1 (5 bases). Germline CDR1 SQVTM, CDR2 ANQGSEA. The CDR3 spans 14 residues. DNA of the CDR3: TGCAGTGTTGGAAACAGACAGAACACCTGGGAGCTGTTTTTT. It encodes CSVGNRQNTWELFF.

Details on this clonotype: One junction end disagrees with the germline gene, perhaps due to a read error. V gene TRBV11-2 combines with J gene TRBJ2-4, with D possibly being TRBD2 (5 bases). Looked up from germline, CDR1 is SGHAT and CDR2 is FQNNGV. The CDR3 covers 16 residues. CDR3 amino acids: CASSQTRRLAKNIQYF. The CDR3 DNA reads as TGTGCCAGCAGCCAAACTAGAAGGTTAGCCAAAAACATACAGTACTTC.

This clonotype was counted a single time. It is likely a read error, because the conserved phenylalanine at the end of the CDR3 is missing. The chain carries TRBV10-1 and TRBJ2-1; no firm D call. This CDR3 is built from 13 residues. The germline V and J ends were trimmed by 5 bases and 0 bases, with 5 bases remaining between them. Germline-derived CDR1 and CDR2 are WNHNN and SYGVQD (reference sequence). For the CDR3, the DNA is TGCGCCAGCAGTATGAGCTCCTACAATGAGCAGTTCCTC. Protein: CASSMSSYNEQFL.

As to this clonotype: A read error is possible here, since a much larger clone lies one base away. This rearrangement joins TRBV12-3 or TRBV12-4 to TRBJ2-1; a weak D match, TRBD1 (6 bases). The CDR3 is 14 amino acids. V was cut by 7 bases and J by 7 bases, with 17 bases left in between. In DNA, the CDR3 is TGTGCCAGCATTTTTAGTTACAGGGAAAATGAGCAGTTCTTC. The encoded protein is CASIFSYRENEQFF.

The chain uses TRBV11-2 and TRBJ2-5, with 9 bases that match TRBD2. The CDR3 length is 14 residues. Germline-derived CDR1 and CDR2 are SGHAT and FQNNGV. Written as DNA, the CDR3 is TGTGGCTCTAAGTGGGCGGGAGGGCCGGAGACCCAGTACTTC. It encodes CGSKWAGGPETQYF.

In the case of this clonotype: Possible read error: a much larger clone is one base away. The CDR3 ends on some other residue instead of the conserved phenylalanine or tryptophan, so this is likely a read error. The rearrangement uses TRBV6-2 or TRBV6-3 and TRBJ1-5; a possible D gene is TRBD1 (6 bases). The germline V and J ends were trimmed by 5 bases and 1 base, with 18 bases remaining between them. The CDR3 covers 17 residues. Germline CDR1 reads MNHEY; CDR2 reads SVGEGT. The CDR3 nucleotides are TGTGCCAGCAGTCGCAGCTACAGGGTTGGCAGCAATCAGCCCCAGCATTCT. Protein product: CASSRSYRVGSNQPQHS.

As concerns this clonotype: A much larger clone lies a single base off, so this may be a read error. The rearrangement joins TRBV6-5 to TRBJ1-5, with 7 bases aligning to TRBD1. V trimming: 8 bases; J trimming: 3 bases; junction bases outside the gene matches: 4. This CDR3 is 13 amino acids long. The germline CDR1 and CDR2 sequences are MNHEY and SVGAGI. CDR3 nucleotides: TGTGCCAGCCGGGACAGATACAATCAGCCCCAGCATTTT. Its protein is CASRDRYNQPQHF.

This clonotype came up once. A read error may produce the germline difference seen at one junction end. The rearrangement joins TRBV10-3 to TRBJ1-3; D is possibly TRBD1 (5 bases). The CDR3 spans 13 residues. Germline V gene sequence: CDR1 ENHRY, CDR2 SYGVKD. The CDR3 bases are TGTGTCATCACGTCGACAGCTGGGAACACCATATATTTT. As protein: CVITSTAGNTIYF.